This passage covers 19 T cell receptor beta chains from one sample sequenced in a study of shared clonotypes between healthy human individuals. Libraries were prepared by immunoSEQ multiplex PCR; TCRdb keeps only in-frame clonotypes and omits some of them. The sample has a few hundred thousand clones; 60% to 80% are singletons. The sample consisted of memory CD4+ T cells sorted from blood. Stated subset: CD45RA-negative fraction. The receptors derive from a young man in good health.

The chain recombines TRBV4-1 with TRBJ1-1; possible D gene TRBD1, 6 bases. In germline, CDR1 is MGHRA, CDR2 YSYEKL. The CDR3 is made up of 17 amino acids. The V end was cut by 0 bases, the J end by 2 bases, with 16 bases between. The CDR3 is CASSQDLVRTVNTEAFF. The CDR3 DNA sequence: TGCGCCAGCAGCCAAGATCTAGTACGGACAGTTAACACTGAAGCTTTCTTT.

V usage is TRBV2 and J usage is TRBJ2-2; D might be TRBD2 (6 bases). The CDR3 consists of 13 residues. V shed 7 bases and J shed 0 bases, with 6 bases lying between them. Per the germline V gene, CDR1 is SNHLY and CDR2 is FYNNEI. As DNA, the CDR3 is TGTGCCAGCACGGGGGCGAACACCGGGGAGCTGTTTTTT. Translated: CASTGANTGELFF.

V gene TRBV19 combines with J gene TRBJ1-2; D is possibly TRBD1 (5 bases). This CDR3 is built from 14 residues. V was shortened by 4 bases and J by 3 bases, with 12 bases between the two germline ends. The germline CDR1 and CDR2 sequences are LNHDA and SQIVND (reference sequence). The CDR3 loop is CASSTSGGDYGYTF. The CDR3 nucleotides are TGTGCCAGTAGTACAAGCGGAGGGGACTATGGCTACACCTTC. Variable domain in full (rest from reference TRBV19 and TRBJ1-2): DGGITQSPKYLFRKEGQNVTLSCEQNLNHDAMYWYRQDPGQGLRLIYYSQIVNDFQKGDIAEGYSVSREKKESFPLTVTSAQKNPTAFYLCASSTSGGDYGYTFGSGTRLTVV.

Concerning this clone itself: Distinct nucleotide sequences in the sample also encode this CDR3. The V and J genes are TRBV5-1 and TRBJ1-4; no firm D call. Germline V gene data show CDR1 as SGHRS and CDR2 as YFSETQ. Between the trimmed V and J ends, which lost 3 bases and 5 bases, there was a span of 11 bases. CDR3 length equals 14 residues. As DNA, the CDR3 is TGCGCCAGCAGCTGGGGAGAGCCGAATGAAAAACTGTTTTTT. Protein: CASSWGEPNEKLFF.

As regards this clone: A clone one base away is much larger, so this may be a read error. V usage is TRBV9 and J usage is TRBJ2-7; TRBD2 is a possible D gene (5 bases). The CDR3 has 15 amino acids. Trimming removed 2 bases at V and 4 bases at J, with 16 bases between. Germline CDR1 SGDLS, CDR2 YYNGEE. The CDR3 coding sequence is TGTGCCAGCAGCGTTCGGAACGACTACCGGTACGAGCAGTACTTC. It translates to CASSVRNDYRYEQYF.

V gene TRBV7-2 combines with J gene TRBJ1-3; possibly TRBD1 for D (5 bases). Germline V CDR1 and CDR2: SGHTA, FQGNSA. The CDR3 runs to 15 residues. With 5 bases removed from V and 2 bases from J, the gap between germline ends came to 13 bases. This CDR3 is CASSPAWGAGNTIYF. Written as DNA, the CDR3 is TGTGCCAGCAGCCCCGCGTGGGGGGCTGGAAACACCATATATTTT. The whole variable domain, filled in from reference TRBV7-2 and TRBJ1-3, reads GAGVSQSPSNKVTEKGKDVELRCDPISGHTALYWYRQSLGQGLEFLIYFQGNSAPDKSGLPSDRFSAERTGGSVSTLTIQRTQQEDSAVYLCASSPAWGAGNTIYFGEGSWLTVV.

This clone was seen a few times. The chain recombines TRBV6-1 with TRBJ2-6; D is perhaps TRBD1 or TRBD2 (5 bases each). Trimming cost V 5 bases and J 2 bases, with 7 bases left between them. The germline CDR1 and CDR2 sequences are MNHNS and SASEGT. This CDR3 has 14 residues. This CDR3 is CASSWDPGANVLTF. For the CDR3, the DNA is TGTGCCAGCAGTTGGGACCCTGGGGCCAACGTCCTGACTTTC.

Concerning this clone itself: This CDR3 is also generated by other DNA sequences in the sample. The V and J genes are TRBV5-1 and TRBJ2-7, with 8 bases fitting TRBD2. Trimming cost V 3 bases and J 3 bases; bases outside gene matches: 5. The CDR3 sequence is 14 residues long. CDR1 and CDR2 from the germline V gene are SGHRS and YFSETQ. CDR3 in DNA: TGCGCCAGCAGCTCCAGCGGGGGCGGCTACGAGCAGTACTTC. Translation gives CASSSSGGGYEQYF.

This chain's CDR3 is CASSLVAGGVETQYF. The CDR3 region has the DNA TGTGCCAGCAGCTTGGTAGCAGGGGGCGTAGAGACCCAGTACTTC. The chain has TRBV5-5 and TRBJ2-5; 8 bases map to TRBD1. The V segment lost 0 bases and the J segment 4 bases; nucleotides outside the gene matches: 5. Looked up from germline, CDR1 is SGHKS and CDR2 is YYEKEE (reference sequence). This CDR3 spans 15 amino acids. Looking up the rest from reference TRBV5-5 and TRBJ2-5 gives the full variable domain: DAGVTQSPTHLIKTRGQQVTLRCSPISGHKSVSWYQQVLGQGPQFIFQYYEKEERGRGNFPDRFSARQFPNYSSELNVNALLLGDSALYLCASSLVAGGVETQYFGPGTRLLVL.

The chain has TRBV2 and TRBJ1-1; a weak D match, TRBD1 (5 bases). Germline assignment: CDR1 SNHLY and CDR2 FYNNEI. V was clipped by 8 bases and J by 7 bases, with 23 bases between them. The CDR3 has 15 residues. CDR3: CASASSTNRDVEAFF. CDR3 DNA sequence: TGTGCCAGCGCCAGCAGTACAAATAGGGACGTTGAAGCTTTCTTT.

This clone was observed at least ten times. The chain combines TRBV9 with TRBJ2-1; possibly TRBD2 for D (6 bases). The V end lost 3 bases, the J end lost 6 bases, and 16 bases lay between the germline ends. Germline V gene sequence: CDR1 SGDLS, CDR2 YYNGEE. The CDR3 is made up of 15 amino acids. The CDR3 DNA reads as TGTGCCAGCAGCGGGGCCGGGACTTCCCCCAATGAGCAGTTCTTC. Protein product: CASSGAGTSPNEQFF.

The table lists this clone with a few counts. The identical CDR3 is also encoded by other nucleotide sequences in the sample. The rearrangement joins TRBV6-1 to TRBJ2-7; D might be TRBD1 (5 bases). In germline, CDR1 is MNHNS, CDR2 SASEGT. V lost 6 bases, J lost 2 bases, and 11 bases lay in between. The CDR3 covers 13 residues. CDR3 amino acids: CASRERQTYEQYF. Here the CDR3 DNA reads TGTGCCAGCAGAGAGAGACAGACCTACGAGCAGTACTTC.

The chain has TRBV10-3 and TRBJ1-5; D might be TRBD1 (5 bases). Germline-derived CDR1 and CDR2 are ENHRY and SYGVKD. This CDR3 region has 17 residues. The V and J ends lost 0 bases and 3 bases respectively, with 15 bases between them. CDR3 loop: CAISESVSGAPNQPQHF. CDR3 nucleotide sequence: TGTGCCATCAGTGAGTCTGTGAGCGGGGCTCCCAATCAGCCCCAGCATTTT.

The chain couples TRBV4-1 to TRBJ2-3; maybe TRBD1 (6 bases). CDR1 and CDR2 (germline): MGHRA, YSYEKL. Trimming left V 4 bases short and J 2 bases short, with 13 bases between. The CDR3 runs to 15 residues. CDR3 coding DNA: TGCGCCAGCAGCCGTGGACAGATTTCCACAGATACGCAGTATTTT. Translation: CASSRGQISTDTQYF.

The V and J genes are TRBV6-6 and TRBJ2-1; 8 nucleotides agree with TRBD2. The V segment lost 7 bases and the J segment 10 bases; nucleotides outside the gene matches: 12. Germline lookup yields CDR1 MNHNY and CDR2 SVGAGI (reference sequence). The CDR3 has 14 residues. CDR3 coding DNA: TGTGCCAGCACCGTAGCTAGGACTAGCCCAGAGCAGTTCTTC. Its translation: CASTVARTSPEQFF.

Here the CDR3 reads CASSLQVGLASNEQFF. The DNA of the CDR3 is TGCGCCAGCAGCTTGCAGGTTGGGCTAGCCTCGAATGAGCAGTTCTTC. This rearrangement joins TRBV5-1 to TRBJ2-1; D might be TRBD2 (5 bases). V was trimmed by 1 base and J by 7 bases, leaving 18 bases between them. The CDR3 runs to 16 residues. Germline lookup yields CDR1 SGHRS and CDR2 YFSETQ.

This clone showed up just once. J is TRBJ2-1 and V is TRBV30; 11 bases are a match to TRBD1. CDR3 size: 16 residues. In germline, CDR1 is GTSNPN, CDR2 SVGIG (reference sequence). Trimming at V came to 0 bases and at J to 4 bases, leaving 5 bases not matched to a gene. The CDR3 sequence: CAWSVRGTGGYNEQFF. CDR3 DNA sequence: TGTGCCTGGAGTGTACGTGGGACAGGGGGTTACAATGAGCAGTTCTTC.

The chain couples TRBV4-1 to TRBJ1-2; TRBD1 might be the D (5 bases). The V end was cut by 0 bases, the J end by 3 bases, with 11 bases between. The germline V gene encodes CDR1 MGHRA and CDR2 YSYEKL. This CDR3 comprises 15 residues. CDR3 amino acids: CASSQDGAFDYGYTF. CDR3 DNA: TGCGCCAGCAGCCAAGATGGGGCCTTCGACTATGGCTACACCTTC.

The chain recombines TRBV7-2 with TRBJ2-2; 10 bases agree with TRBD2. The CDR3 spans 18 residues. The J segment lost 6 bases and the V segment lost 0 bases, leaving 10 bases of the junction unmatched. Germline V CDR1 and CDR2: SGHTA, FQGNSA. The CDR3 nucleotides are TGTGCCAGCAGCTTAGCCTTCTCTAGCGGGAGTACTGCCGGGGAGCTGTTTTTT. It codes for CASSLAFSSGSTAGELFF.